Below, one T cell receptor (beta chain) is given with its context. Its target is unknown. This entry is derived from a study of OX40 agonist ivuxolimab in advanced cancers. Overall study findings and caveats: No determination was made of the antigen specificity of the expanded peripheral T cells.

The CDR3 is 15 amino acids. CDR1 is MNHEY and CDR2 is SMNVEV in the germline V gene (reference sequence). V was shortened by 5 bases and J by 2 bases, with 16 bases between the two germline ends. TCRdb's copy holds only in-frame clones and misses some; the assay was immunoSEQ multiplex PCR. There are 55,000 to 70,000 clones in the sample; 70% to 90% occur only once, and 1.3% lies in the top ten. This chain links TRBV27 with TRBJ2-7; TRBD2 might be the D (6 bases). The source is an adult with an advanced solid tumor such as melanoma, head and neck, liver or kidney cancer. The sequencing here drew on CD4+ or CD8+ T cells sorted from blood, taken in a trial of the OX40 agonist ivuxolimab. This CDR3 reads CASSPIRDSPYEQYF. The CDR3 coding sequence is TGTGCCAGCAGTCCAATCCGGGACTCCCCCTACGAGCAGTACTTC.